A selection of T cell receptor beta chains follows, all from one sample in a study of T cell responses to AZD1222 COVID-19 vaccine. Produced via immunoSEQ multiplex PCR; TCRdb's table is partial and in-frame only. The table lists around 86,000 clones, about 90% of them singletons. Sequencing was performed on peripheral blood, taken on day 0 of AZD1222 vaccination. The origin of the receptors is an adult in good health. Both conserved end residues are part of each CDR3. Fields, in order: D gene, J gene, clone size, V gene, CDR3 protein, CDR3 DNA. The D gene is left open where the match is weak. The size field is filled for only some rows; it gives once, few, many or a size class.

D gene: TRBD2; J gene: TRBJ2-2; clone size: .; V gene: TRBV15; CDR3 protein: CATSRARASGYGGELFF; CDR3 DNA: TGTGCCACCAGCAGAGCTCGGGCTAGCGGGTACGGCGGGGAGCTGTTTTTT
D gene: TRBD1; J gene: TRBJ1-1; clone size: .; V gene: TRBV6-6; CDR3 protein: CATLKQGRGPAWAFF; CDR3 DNA: TGTGCCACACTAAAACAGGGGAGGGGCCCGGCTTGGGCTTTCTTT
D gene: .; J gene: TRBJ2-1; clone size: .; V gene: TRBV3-1/TRBV3-2; CDR3 protein: CASSHRGSYNEQFF; CDR3 DNA: TGTGCCAGCAGCCATCGGGGCTCCTACAATGAGCAGTTCTTC
D gene: TRBD1; J gene: TRBJ2-7; clone size: .; V gene: TRBV14; CDR3 protein: CASSQATGWAYEQYF; CDR3 DNA: TGTGCCAGCAGCCAAGCGACAGGGTGGGCATACGAGCAGTACTTC
D gene: TRBD1; J gene: TRBJ1-6; clone size: .; V gene: TRBV4-1; CDR3 protein: CASSQGAGTGSPLHF; CDR3 DNA: TGCGCCAGCAGCCAAGGGGCCGGGACAGGTTCGCCCCTCCACTTT
D gene: TRBD1; J gene: TRBJ2-7; clone size: few; V gene: TRBV11-3; CDR3 protein: CASSPGTEMDF; CDR3 DNA: TGTGCCAGCAGCCCCGGGACAGAGATGGACTTC
D gene: .; J gene: TRBJ2-2; clone size: .; V gene: TRBV9; CDR3 protein: CASSARAGINTGELFF; CDR3 DNA: TGTGCCAGCAGCGCCCGTGCCGGGATAAACACCGGGGAGCTGTTTTTT
D gene: .; J gene: TRBJ1-5; clone size: once; V gene: TRBV12-3/TRBV12-4; CDR3 protein: CASSPTGQPQHF; CDR3 DNA: TGTGCCAGCAGTCCCACAGGGCAGCCCCAGCATTTT
D gene: TRBD1; J gene: TRBJ1-2; clone size: .; V gene: TRBV19; CDR3 protein: CATATGGRYGYTF; CDR3 DNA: TGTGCCACCGCGACAGGGGGCAGGTATGGCTACACCTTC
D gene: .; J gene: TRBJ1-2; clone size: .; V gene: TRBV7-9; CDR3 protein: CASSPLSSGYTF; CDR3 DNA: TGTGCCAGCAGCCCTTTATCAAGTGGCTACACCTTC
D gene: .; J gene: TRBJ2-7; clone size: .; V gene: TRBV9; CDR3 protein: CASSVSGISYEQYF; CDR3 DNA: TGTGCCAGCAGCGTCTCAGGGATCTCCTACGAGCAGTACTTC
D gene: .; J gene: TRBJ1-1; clone size: .; V gene: TRBV6-5; CDR3 protein: CASSYATEANTEAFF; CDR3 DNA: TGTGCCAGCAGTTACGCGACAGAAGCGAACACTGAAGCTTTCTTT
D gene: TRBD2; J gene: TRBJ2-1; clone size: .; V gene: TRBV6-2/TRBV6-3; CDR3 protein: CASTPLAESYNEQFF; CDR3 DNA: TGTGCCAGCACCCCCCTAGCGGAATCCTACAATGAGCAGTTCTTC
D gene: .; J gene: TRBJ1-1; clone size: .; V gene: TRBV7-3; CDR3 protein: CASSRNWTAYLMNTEAFF; CDR3 DNA: TGTGCCAGCAGCCGAAACTGGACAGCGTACTTAATGAACACTGAAGCTTTCTTT
D gene: .; J gene: TRBJ2-1; clone size: .; V gene: TRBV6-4; CDR3 protein: CASSDSGTTYNEQFF; CDR3 DNA: TGTGCCAGCAGTGACTCCGGGACAACTTACAATGAGCAGTTCTTC
D gene: TRBD1; J gene: TRBJ1-6; clone size: .; V gene: TRBV3-1/TRBV3-2; CDR3 protein: CASSERTGSSYNSPLHF; CDR3 DNA: TGTGCCAGCAGCGAGAGGACAGGGAGCTCCTATAATTCACCCCTCCACTTT
D gene: .; J gene: TRBJ1-2; clone size: .; V gene: TRBV6-6; CDR3 protein: CASSYLGVGYGYTF; CDR3 DNA: TGTGCCAGCAGTTACCTGGGGGTGGGGTATGGCTACACCTTC
D gene: .; J gene: TRBJ2-1; clone size: .; V gene: TRBV3-1/TRBV3-2; CDR3 protein: CASSRTGNEQFF; CDR3 DNA: TGTGCCAGCAGCCGAACAGGGAATGAGCAGTTCTTC
D gene: .; J gene: TRBJ2-4; clone size: .; V gene: TRBV18; CDR3 protein: CASSPPTGGGDIQYF; CDR3 DNA: TGTGCCAGCTCACCACCGACAGGTGGTGGGGACATTCAGTACTTC
D gene: TRBD2; J gene: TRBJ2-5; clone size: .; V gene: TRBV7-2; CDR3 protein: CASSPGLGIQETQYF; CDR3 DNA: TGTGCCAGCAGCCCGGGACTAGGGATACAAGAGACCCAGTACTTC
D gene: TRBD1; J gene: TRBJ1-1; clone size: .; V gene: TRBV18; CDR3 protein: CASSVTGPQKDTEAFF; CDR3 DNA: TGTGCCAGCTCCGTGACAGGGCCCCAAAAGGACACTGAAGCTTTCTTT
D gene: .; J gene: TRBJ1-1; clone size: .; V gene: TRBV5-5; CDR3 protein: CASSLAPGGTEAFF; CDR3 DNA: TGTGCCAGCAGCCTGGCGCCTGGGGGGACTGAAGCTTTCTTT